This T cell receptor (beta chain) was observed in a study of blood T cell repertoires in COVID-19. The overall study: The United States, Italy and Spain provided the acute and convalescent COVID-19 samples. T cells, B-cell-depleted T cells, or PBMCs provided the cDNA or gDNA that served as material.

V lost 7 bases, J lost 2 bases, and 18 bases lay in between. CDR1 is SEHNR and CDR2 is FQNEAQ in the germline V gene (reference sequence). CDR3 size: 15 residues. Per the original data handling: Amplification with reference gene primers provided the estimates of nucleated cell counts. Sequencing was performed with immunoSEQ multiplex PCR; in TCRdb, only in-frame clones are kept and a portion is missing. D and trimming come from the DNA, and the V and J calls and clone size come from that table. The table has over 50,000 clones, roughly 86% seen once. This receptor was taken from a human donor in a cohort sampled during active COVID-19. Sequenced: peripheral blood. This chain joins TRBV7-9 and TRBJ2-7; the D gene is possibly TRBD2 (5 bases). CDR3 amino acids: CASTPSPDFPYEQYF. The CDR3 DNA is TGTGCCAGCACCCCCAGTCCGGACTTCCCCTACGAGCAGTACTTC.